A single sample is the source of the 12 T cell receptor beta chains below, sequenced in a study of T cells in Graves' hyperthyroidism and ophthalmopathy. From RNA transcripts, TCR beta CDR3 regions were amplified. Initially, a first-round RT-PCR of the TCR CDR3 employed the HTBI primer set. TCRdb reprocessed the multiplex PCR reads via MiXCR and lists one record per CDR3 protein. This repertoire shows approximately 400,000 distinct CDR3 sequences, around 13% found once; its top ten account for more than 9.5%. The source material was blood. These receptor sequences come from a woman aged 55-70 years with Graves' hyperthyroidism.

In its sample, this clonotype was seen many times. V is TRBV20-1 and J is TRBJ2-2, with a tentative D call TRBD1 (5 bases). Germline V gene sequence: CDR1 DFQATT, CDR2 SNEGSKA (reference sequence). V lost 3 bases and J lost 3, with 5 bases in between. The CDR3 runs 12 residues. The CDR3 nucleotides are TGCAGTGCTAGCAGGGACACCGGGGAGCTGTTTTTT. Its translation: CSASRDTGELFF.

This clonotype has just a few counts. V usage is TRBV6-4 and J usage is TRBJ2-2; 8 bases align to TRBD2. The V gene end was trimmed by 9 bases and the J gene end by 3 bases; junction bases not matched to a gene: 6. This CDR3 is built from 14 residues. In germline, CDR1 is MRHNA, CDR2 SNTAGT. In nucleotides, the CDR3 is TGTGCCAGTCAACTAGCGGAAGACACCGGGGAGCTGTTTTTT. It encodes CASQLAEDTGELFF.

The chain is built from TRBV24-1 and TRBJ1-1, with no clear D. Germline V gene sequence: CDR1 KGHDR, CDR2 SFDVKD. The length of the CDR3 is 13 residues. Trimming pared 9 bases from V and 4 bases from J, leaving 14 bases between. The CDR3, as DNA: TGTGCCACCCGTTCGTCTCGTGCCACTGAAGCTTTCTTT. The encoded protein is CATRSSRATEAFF.

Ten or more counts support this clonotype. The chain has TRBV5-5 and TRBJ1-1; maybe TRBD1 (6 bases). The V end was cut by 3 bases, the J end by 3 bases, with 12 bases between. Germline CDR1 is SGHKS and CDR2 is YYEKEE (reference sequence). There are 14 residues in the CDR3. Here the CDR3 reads CASSWGAGDTEAFF. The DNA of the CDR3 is TGTGCCAGCAGCTGGGGGGCGGGCGACACTGAAGCTTTCTTT.

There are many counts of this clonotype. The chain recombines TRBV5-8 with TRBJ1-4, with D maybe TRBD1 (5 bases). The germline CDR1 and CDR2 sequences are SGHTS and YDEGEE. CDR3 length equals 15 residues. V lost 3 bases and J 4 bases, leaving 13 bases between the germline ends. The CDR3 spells CASSSRQINNEKLFF. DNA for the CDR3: TGTGCCAGCAGCTCAAGACAGATTAATAATGAAAAACTGTTTTTT.

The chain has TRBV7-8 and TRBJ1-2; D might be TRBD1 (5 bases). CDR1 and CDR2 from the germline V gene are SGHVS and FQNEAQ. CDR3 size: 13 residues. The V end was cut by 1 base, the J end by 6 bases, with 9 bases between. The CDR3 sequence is CASSLVGVNGYTF. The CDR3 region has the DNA TGTGCCAGCAGCTTAGTGGGGGTGAATGGCTACACCTTC.

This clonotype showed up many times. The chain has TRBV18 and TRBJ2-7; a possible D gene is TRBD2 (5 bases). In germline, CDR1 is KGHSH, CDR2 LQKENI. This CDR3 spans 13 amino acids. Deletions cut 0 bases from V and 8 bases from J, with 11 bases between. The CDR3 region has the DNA TGTGCCAGCTCACCACCCACACTAGGGCAGCAGTACTTC. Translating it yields CASSPPTLGQQYF.

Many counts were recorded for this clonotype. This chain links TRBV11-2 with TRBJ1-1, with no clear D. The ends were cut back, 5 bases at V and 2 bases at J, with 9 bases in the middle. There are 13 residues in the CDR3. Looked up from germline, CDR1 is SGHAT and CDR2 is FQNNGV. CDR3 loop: CASSPNPNTEAFF. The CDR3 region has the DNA TGTGCCAGCAGCCCAAACCCTAACACTGAAGCTTTCTTT.

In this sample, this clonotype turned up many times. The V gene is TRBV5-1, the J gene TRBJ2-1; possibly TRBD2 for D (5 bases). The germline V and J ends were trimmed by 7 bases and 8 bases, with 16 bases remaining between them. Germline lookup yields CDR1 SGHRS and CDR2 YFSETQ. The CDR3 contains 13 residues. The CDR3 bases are TGCGCCAGCCTCTTTGAGGGTGGGGATGAGCAGTTCTTC. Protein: CASLFEGGDEQFF.

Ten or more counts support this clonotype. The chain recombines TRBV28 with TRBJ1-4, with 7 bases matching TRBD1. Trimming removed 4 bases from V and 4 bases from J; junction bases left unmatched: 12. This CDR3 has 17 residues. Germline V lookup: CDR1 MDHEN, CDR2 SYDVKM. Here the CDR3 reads CASSSTNRGWVNEKLFF. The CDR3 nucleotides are TGTGCCAGCAGTTCCACCAACAGGGGCTGGGTTAATGAAAAACTGTTTTTT.

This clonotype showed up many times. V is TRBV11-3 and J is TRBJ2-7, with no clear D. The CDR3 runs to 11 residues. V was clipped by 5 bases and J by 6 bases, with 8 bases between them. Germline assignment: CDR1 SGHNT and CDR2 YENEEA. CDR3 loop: CASSRFGEQYF. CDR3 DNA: TGTGCCAGCAGCCGCTTTGGCGAGCAGTACTTC.

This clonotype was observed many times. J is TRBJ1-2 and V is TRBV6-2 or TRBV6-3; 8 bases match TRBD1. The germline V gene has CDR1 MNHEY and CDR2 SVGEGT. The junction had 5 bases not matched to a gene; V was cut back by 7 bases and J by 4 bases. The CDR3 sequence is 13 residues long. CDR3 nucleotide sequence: TGTGCCAGCAACGGACAGGGTCTCTATGGCTACACCTTC. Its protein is CASNGQGLYGYTF.